This T cell receptor (beta chain) is from a study of blood T cell repertoires in COVID-19. Per the original methods: Reference gene primer amplification gave nucleated cell count estimates. Clones were sequenced by immunoSEQ multiplex PCR, and TCRdb holds only the in-frame ones, with some missing. D and trimming were read from the DNA, whereas the V and J calls and clone size are those reported in that table. The data hold nearly 100,000 clones, with 65% to 85% observed a single time. Germline V CDR1 and CDR2: SGHTA, FQGNSA. Deletions cut 4 bases from V and 7 bases from J, with 19 bases between. The CDR3 has 15 amino acids.

The sample taken for sequencing was peripheral blood. This TCR was recovered from a woman aged 55-69 years with acute or convalescent COVID-19. V gene TRBV7-2 combines with J gene TRBJ1-1; D may be TRBD1 (5 bases). In DNA form, the CDR3 reads TGTGCCAGCAGCTACGCCTCAGGGAGGGGAGGTGAAGCTTTCTTT. Translated: CASSYASGRGGEAFF.